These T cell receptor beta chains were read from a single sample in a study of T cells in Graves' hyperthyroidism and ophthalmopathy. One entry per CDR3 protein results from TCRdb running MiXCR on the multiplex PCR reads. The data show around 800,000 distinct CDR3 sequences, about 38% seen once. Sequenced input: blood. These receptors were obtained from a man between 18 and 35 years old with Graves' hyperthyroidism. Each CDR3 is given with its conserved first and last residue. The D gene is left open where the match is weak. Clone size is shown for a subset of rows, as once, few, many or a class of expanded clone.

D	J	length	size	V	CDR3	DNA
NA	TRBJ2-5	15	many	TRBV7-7	CASSPVTIHQETQYF	TGTGCTAGCAGCCCCGTGACTATCCACCAAGAGACCCAGTACTTC
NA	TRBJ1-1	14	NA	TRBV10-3	CASSWSEGNTEAFF	TGTGCCAGCAGTTGGTCGGAGGGCAACACTGAAGCTTTCTTT
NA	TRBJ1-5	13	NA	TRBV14	CASSQVFGQPQHF	TGTGCCAGCAGCCAAGTTTTTGGTCAGCCCCAGCATTTT
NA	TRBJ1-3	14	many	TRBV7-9	CALLRESSGNTIYF	TGTGCCTTATTACGAGAGAGCTCTGGAAACACCATATATTTT
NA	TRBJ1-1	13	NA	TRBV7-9	CASSRDGGTEAFF	TGTGCCAGCAGCCGGGACGGCGGTACTGAAGCTTTCTTT
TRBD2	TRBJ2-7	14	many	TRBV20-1	CSAVGTSGRPEQYF	TGCAGTGCCGTCGGGACTAGCGGGAGACCCGAGCAGTACTTC
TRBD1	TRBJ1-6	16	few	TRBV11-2	CASSPYRGSGGSPLHF	TGTGCCAGCAGCCCCTACAGGGGCAGCGGGGGTTCACCCCTCCACTTT
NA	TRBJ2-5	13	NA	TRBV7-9	CASRHPYQETQYF	TGTGCCAGCCGCCATCCTTACCAAGAGACCCAGTACTTC
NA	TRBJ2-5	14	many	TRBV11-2	CASSHGNTQETQYF	TGTGCCAGCAGTCACGGTAACACACAAGAGACCCAGTACTTC
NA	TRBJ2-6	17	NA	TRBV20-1	CSARDERGLSGANVLTF	TGCAGTGCTAGAGATGAGAGGGGTCTCTCTGGGGCCAACGTCCTGACTTTC
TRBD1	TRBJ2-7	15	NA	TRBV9	CASSQYGQGHYKQYF	TGCGCCAGCAGCCAGTATGGACAGGGACACTACAAGCAGTACTTC
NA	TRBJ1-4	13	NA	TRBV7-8	CASSNLGTEKLFF	TGTGCCAGCAGCAACCTTGGAACTGAAAAACTGTTTTTT
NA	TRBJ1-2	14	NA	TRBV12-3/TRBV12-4	CASRRSREVSGYTF	TGTGCCAGCCGTCGTTCCAGGGAGGTTAGTGGCTACACCTTC
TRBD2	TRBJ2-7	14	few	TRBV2	CAGGLAGANGEQYF	TGTGCCGGTGGGCTAGCGGGAGCTAATGGCGAGCAGTACTTC
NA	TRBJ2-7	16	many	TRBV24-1	CATSDRHRQTTYEQYF	TGTGCCACCAGTGACAGGCATCGACAGACGACCTACGAGCAGTACTTC
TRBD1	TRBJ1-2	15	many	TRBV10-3	CAISEPDRGLNGYTF	TGTGCCATCAGTGAACCGGACAGGGGTCTGAATGGCTACACCTTC
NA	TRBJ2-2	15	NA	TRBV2	CASSEGGLNTGELFF	TGTGCCAGCAGTGAGGGGGGTCTAAACACCGGGGAGCTGTTTTTT
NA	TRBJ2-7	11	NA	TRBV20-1	CSARRSHEQYF	TGCAGTGCCCGACGGTCCCACGAGCAGTACTTC
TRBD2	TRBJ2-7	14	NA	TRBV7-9	CASSLEGTSTEQYF	TGTGCCAGCAGCTTAGAGGGGACTAGCACCGAGCAGTACTTC
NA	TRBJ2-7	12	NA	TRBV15	CATSYASYEQYF	TGTGCCACCAGCTACGCTTCCTACGAGCAGTACTTC
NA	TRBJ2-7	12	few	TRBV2	CASRGTPLGQYF	TGTGCCAGCAGGGGGACCCCTCTAGGGCAGTACTTC
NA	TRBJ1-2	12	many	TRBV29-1	CSVLRGDYGYTF	TGCAGCGTCCTTAGGGGTGACTATGGCTACACCTTC
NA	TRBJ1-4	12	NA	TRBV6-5	CASGERNEKLFF	TGTGCCAGCGGAGAAAGGAATGAAAAACTGTTTTTT
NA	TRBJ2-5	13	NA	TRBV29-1	CSVKAGTLETQYF	TGCAGCGTAAAGGCCGGGACGTTAGAGACCCAGTACTTC
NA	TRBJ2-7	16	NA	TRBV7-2	CASSSVAAGWSNEQYF	TGTGCCAGCAGCTCAGTCGCGGCAGGGTGGTCTAACGAGCAGTACTTC
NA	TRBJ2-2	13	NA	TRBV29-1	CSVGTSNTGELFF	TGCAGCGTAGGGACATCGAACACCGGGGAGCTGTTTTTT
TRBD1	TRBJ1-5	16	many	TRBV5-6	CASSFGQGVRRGPQHF	TGTGCCAGCAGCTTCGGACAGGGGGTGCGAAGGGGGCCCCAGCATTTT
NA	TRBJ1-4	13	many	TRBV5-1	CASSPGEREKLFF	TGCGCCAGCAGCCCCGGTGAGCGTGAAAAACTGTTTTTT
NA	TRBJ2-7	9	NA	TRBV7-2	CASSPEWGF	TGTGCCAGCAGTCCGGAATGGGGCTTC
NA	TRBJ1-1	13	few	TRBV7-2	CASSPMMGTEAFF	TGTGCCAGCAGCCCCATGATGGGCACTGAAGCTTTCTTT
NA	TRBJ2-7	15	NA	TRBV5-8	CASSLGWGSSYEQYF	TGTGCCAGCAGCTTGGGCTGGGGTAGCTCCTACGAGCAGTACTTC
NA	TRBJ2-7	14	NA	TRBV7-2	CASSPTVGSYEQYF	TGTGCCAGCAGCCCTACAGTGGGGTCCTACGAGCAGTACTTC
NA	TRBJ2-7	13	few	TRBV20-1	CSALRVGSYEQYF	TGCAGTGCTCTCAGGGTTGGGAGCTACGAGCAGTACTTC
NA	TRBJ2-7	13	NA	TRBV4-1	CASSQEMGYEQYF	TGCGCCAGCAGCCAAGAAATGGGGTACGAGCAGTACTTC
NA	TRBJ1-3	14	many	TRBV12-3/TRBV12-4	CASMVSVSGNTIYF	TGTGCCAGCATGGTGTCAGTCTCTGGAAACACCATATATTTT
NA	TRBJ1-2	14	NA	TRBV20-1	CSAGGGEDSYGYTF	TGCAGTGCTGGGGGTGGAGAGGACTCCTATGGCTACACCTTC
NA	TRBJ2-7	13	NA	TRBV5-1	CASSLNTGFEQYF	TGCGCCAGCAGCTTGAACACAGGGTTCGAGCAGTACTTC
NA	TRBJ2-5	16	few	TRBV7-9	CASSQAGPGEGETQYF	TGCGCCAGCAGCCAGGCCGGACCAGGGGAGGGGGAGACCCAGTACTTC
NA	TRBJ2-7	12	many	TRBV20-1	CSARLTLREQYF	TGCAGTGCTAGGTTGACCCTGAGGGAGCAGTACTTC
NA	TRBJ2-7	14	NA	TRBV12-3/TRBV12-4	CASSEGGLVYEQYF	TGTGCCAGCAGTGAAGGAGGCTTAGTCTACGAGCAGTACTTC
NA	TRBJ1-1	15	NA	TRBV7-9	CAGSLVARPNTEAFF	TGTGCCGGCAGCTTAGTTGCCAGACCGAACACTGAAGCTTTCTTT
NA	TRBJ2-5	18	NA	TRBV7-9	CASSLGGPGHRGGETQYF	TGTGCCAGCAGCTTAGGGGGCCCGGGACATCGAGGGGGAGAGACCCAGTACTTC
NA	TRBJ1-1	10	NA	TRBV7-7	CASRVAEAFF	TGTGCTAGCAGGGTGGCTGAAGCTTTCTTT
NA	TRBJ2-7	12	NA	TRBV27	CASSSRYNEQYF	TGTGCCAGCAGTTCCAGGTACAACGAGCAGTACTTC
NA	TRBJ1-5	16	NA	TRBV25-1	CACSARTGGSNQPQHF	TGTGCCTGCAGTGCCAGGACGGGAGGAAGCAATCAGCCCCAGCATTTT
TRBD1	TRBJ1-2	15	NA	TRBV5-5	CASTRYETGLNGYTF	TGTGCCAGCACTAGATACGAGACAGGGTTAAATGGCTACACCTTC
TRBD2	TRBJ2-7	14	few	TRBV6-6	CASSYLTSSYEQYF	TGTGCCAGCAGTTACTTGACTAGCAGCTACGAGCAGTACTTC
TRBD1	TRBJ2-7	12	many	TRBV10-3	CAIRTGGYEQYF	TGTGCCATCAGGACAGGGGGCTACGAGCAGTACTTC
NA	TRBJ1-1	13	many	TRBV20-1	CSASASRNTEAFF	TGCAGTGCCTCGGCGAGCAGGAACACTGAAGCTTTCTTT